The 27 T cell receptor beta chains in this list originate from one sample, sequenced in a study of cytomegalovirus exposure and HLA in healthy donors. 60 Vbeta and 13 Jbeta primers were used in PCR. The assay was immunoSEQ multiplex PCR, and TCRdb's table has in-frame clones only and misses some. The sample includes 150,000 to 200,000 clones, around 80% of them seen just once. The sequenced material came from PBMCs. The receptors shown here come from a girl under 18 in good health and CMV-seropositive.

The CDR3 nucleotides are TGTGCCAGCAGTGAGACGTCAGGGCCCCTCTCTGGGGCCAACGTCCTGACTTTC. Its protein is CASSETSGPLSGANVLTF. This rearrangement joins TRBV25-1 to TRBJ2-6; D is perhaps TRBD1 (5 bases). Trimming removed 3 bases at V and 0 bases at J, with 15 bases between. CDR3 length: 18 amino acids. Germline loops: CDR1 MGHDK, CDR2 SYGVNS.

The chain carries TRBV27 and TRBJ1-5, with D perhaps TRBD1 (6 bases). V was pared by 3 bases and J by 3 bases, with 12 bases between. Per germline, CDR1 MNHEY and CDR2 SMNVEV (reference sequence). This CDR3 contains 15 residues. The DNA of the CDR3 is TGTGCCAGCAGTTTTTCAGGGGTGGACAATCAGCCCCAGCATTTT. This encodes CASSFSGVDNQPQHF.

This chain links TRBV5-6 with TRBJ2-3; TRBD1 matches at 7 bases. Germline CDR1 and CDR2: SGHDT and YYEEEE. V gave up 3 bases and J gave up 1 base; unmatched junction bases: 8. The CDR3 is 16 amino acids. The CDR3 bases are TGTGCCAGCAGCTGGGGACCAGGGGGACGCACAGATACGCAGTATTTT. Its translation is CASSWGPGGRTDTQYF.

CDR3 coding DNA: TGTGCCAGCAGTGCTTCAGGGACCGGGGAGCTGTTTTTT. Protein sequence: CASSASGTGELFF. This sequence joins TRBV25-1 and TRBJ2-2, with TRBD1 as a possible D gene (5 bases). Per germline, CDR1 MGHDK and CDR2 SYGVNS. The CDR3 extends over 13 amino acids. Between the trimmed V and J ends, which lost 4 bases and 5 bases, there was a span of 8 bases.

In this sample, this clone turned up once. This sequence joins TRBV5-1 and TRBJ2-3, with TRBD2 matching over 16 bases. The V gene's germline CDR1 is SGHRS and CDR2 YFSETQ. V lost 5 bases to trimming and J lost 1 base; unmatched junction nucleotides: 7. This CDR3 has 18 amino acids. CDR3 sequence: CASRTGTSGGAGTDTQYF. The CDR3 DNA sequence: TGCGCCAGCAGAACCGGGACTAGCGGGGGGGCCGGCACAGATACGCAGTATTTT.

The V gene is TRBV5-1, the J gene TRBJ2-1, with 16 bases identical to TRBD2. The CDR3 spans 17 residues. Germline V gives CDR1 SGHRS, CDR2 YFSETQ. V was clipped by 4 bases and J by 4 bases; unmatched bases: 5. The CDR3 coding sequence is TGCGCCAGCAGCGAAGGGACTAGCGGGGGGGGGTACAATGAGCAGTTCTTC. This encodes CASSEGTSGGGYNEQFF.

The chain carries TRBV2 and TRBJ2-5; D perhaps matches TRBD1 (5 bases). The CDR3 runs to 15 residues. In germline, CDR1 is SNHLY, CDR2 FYNNEI. With 3 bases removed from V and 5 bases from J, the gap between germline ends came to 16 bases. The CDR3 spells CASSDMGRAMETQYF. As DNA, the CDR3 is TGTGCCAGCAGTGACATGGGCAGGGCGATGGAGACCCAGTACTTC.

This clone showed up just a few times. V is TRBV5-6 and J is TRBJ1-1; the D is unclear. The CDR3 contains 13 residues. CDR1 SGHDT and CDR2 YYEEEE come from the germline V gene. Between the trimmed V and J ends, which lost 0 bases and 5 bases, there was a span of 8 bases. CDR3 sequence reads: CASSLGLTTEAFF. CDR3 in DNA: TGTGCCAGCAGCTTGGGTCTGACTACTGAAGCTTTCTTT.

This clone was seen a few times. This rearrangement joins TRBV5-1 to TRBJ2-1; maybe TRBD2 (6 bases). V lost 4 bases and J lost 9, with 20 bases in between. The CDR3 runs 15 residues. Germline V lookup: CDR1 SGHRS, CDR2 YFSETQ. CDR3 bases: TGCGCCAGCAGCGCGACCCTAGCGAAGGGAGGTGAGCAGTTCTTC. As protein: CASSATLAKGGEQFF.

The chain carries TRBV2 and TRBJ2-2; tentative D call: TRBD1 (5 bases). The CDR3 totals 13 residues. In germline, CDR1 is SNHLY, CDR2 FYNNEI. Between the trimmed V and J ends, which lost 6 bases and 8 bases, there was a span of 13 bases. The CDR3 DNA follows: TGTGCCAGCAGGTTGGACATCATGGGGGAGCTGTTTTTT. Encoded protein: CASRLDIMGELFF. The full variable domain, completed using reference TRBV2 and TRBJ2-2, is EPEVTQTPSHQVTQMGQEVILRCVPISNHLYFYWYRQILGQKVEFLVSFYNNEISEKSEIFDDQFSVERPDGSNFTLKIRSTKLEDSAMYFCASRLDIMGELFFGEGSRLTVL.

The rearrangement links TRBV6-1 to TRBJ2-2; TRBD2 matches 9 bases. CDR1 MNHNS and CDR2 SASEGT come from the germline V gene. V lost 7 bases, J lost 0 bases, and 3 bases stayed unmatched. The CDR3 sequence is 15 residues long. DNA of the CDR3: TGTGCCAGCACCTCTAGCGGGACGAACACCGGGGAGCTGTTTTTT. It yields the protein CASTSSGTNTGELFF.

CDR3 region: CASSGQGARGQPQHF. The CDR3 DNA reads as TGTGCCAGCAGCGGACAGGGGGCGCGAGGTCAGCCCCAGCATTTT. The rearrangement links TRBV2 to TRBJ1-5; TRBD1 matches at 11 bases. The CDR3 totals 15 residues. Looked up from germline, CDR1 is SNHLY and CDR2 is FYNNEI. The V segment lost 6 bases and the J segment 6 bases; nucleotides outside the gene matches: 7.

The V call is TRBV28, the J call TRBJ1-1; no clear D gene. CDR3 length: 14 residues. V lost 2 bases to trimming and J lost 4 bases, with 11 bases between them. Per germline, CDR1 MDHEN and CDR2 SYDVKM. DNA for the CDR3: TGTGCCAGCAGTTTAGAGGGATTGAGCACTGAAGCTTTCTTT. Its protein product is CASSLEGLSTEAFF.

The CDR3 DNA follows: TGCAGCGTTGTGGCAGGAACAAGTGTAGGCTACACCTTC. Translating it yields CSVVAGTSVGYTF. The V call is TRBV29-1, the J call TRBJ1-2; D not resolved. The CDR3 has 13 amino acids. Germline V gene data show CDR1 as SQVTM and CDR2 as ANQGSEA. V dropped 4 bases and J dropped 8 bases, with 17 bases sitting between them.

This clone was seen just once. The J gene is TRBJ2-1, the V gene TRBV6-1; D uncertain. Per the germline V gene, CDR1 is MNHNS and CDR2 is SASEGT. Trimming cost V 2 bases and J 7 bases, with 18 bases left between them. The CDR3 sequence is 16 residues long. CDR3: CASSESYPSRRNEQFF. For the CDR3, the DNA is TGTGCCAGCAGTGAATCTTATCCCTCACGGCGGAATGAGCAGTTCTTC.

The chain has TRBV6-5 and TRBJ2-5; 7 bases align to TRBD1. Germline values: CDR1 MNHEY, CDR2 SVGAGI. V dropped 8 bases and J dropped 5; count of bases not matched to a gene: 11. This CDR3 has 14 residues. CDR3 bases: TGTGCCAGCGGGACCACAGGGGCAGGCGAGACCCAGTACTTC. Amino acid sequence: CASGTTGAGETQYF.

The V gene is TRBV30, the J gene TRBJ2-5; TRBD2 aligns across 8 bases. V gave up 2 bases and J gave up 5 bases; unmatched junction bases: 4. The length of the CDR3 is 13 residues. Per germline, CDR1 GTSNPN and CDR2 SVGIG (reference sequence). The CDR3 spells CAWSRASGETQYF. DNA of the CDR3: TGTGCCTGGAGTCGGGCTAGCGGGGAGACCCAGTACTTC. The full variable domain, completed using reference TRBV30 and TRBJ2-5, is SQTIHQWPATLVQPVGSPLSLECTVEGTSNPNLYWYRQAAGRGLQLLFYSVGIGQISSEVPQNLSASRPQDRQFILSSKKLLLSDSGFYLCAWSRASGETQYFGPGTRLLVL.

The rearrangement links TRBV7-3 to TRBJ1-1; D may be TRBD1 (5 bases). CDR1 and CDR2 (germline): SGHTA, FQGTGA. Trimming shortened V by 4 bases and J by 5 bases, and 11 bases separated the two germline ends. The CDR3 is made up of 13 amino acids. In nucleotides, the CDR3 is TGTGCCAGCAGCTGGCAGGGAGGAACTGAAGCTTTCTTT. Protein sequence: CASSWQGGTEAFF.

The table lists this clone with a count of one. Compared with germline, one end of the junction differs, possibly owing to a read error. Here the CDR3 DNA reads TGTGCCAGCAGTTATACTAACAGGGGGCACGTCGACTTC. Its translation: CASSYTNRGHVDF. The chain recombines TRBV6-5 with TRBJ2-5, with 9 bases identical to TRBD1. The CDR3 contains 13 residues. The V gene's germline CDR1 is MNHEY and CDR2 SVGAGI.

In this sample, this clone turned up a few times. CDR3 loop: CASSESHTEAFF. DNA of the CDR3: TGTGCCAGCAGTGAATCTCACACTGAAGCTTTCTTT. The chain links TRBV6-1 to TRBJ1-1; D call uncertain. CDR1 is MNHNS, CDR2 SASEGT, per germline. The CDR3 is 12 amino acids. V lost 2 bases to trimming and J lost 3 bases, with 4 bases between them.

The rearrangement uses TRBV5-4 and TRBJ2-5; TRBD2 agrees at 10 bases. Trimming took 0 bases from V and 5 from J; bases not matched to a gene: 1. Looked up from germline, CDR1 is SGHNT and CDR2 is YYREEE (reference sequence). This CDR3 contains 14 residues. The CDR3 bases are TGTGCCAGCAGCTTGGCGGGACTAGCGGAGACCCAGTACTTC. It is translated as CASSLAGLAETQYF.

The chain joins TRBV4-1 to TRBJ2-3; 8 bases match TRBD2. Germline CDR1 is MGHRA and CDR2 is YSYEKL. The CDR3 is 14 amino acids. J was trimmed by 2 bases and V by 7 bases; bases with no gene match: 5. CDR3 DNA sequence: TGCGCCAGCACCCGACTAGCGACCACAGATACGCAGTATTTT. It is translated as CASTRLATTDTQYF.

The V call is TRBV11-2, the J call TRBJ2-1, with TRBD2 matching over 13 bases. From germline, CDR1 is SGHAT and CDR2 FQNNGV. There are 19 residues in the CDR3. J gave up 4 bases and V 1 base, and 10 bases lay outside the gene matches. CDR3 amino acids: CASSLVLQRLAGGYNEQFF. CDR3 nucleotide sequence: TGTGCCAGCAGCTTAGTTCTTCAGAGACTAGCGGGGGGTTACAATGAGCAGTTCTTC.

The genes are TRBV5-4 and TRBJ2-2; 9 bases agree with TRBD2. J lost 2 bases, V lost 5 bases, and 13 bases had no gene match. CDR1 is SGHNT and CDR2 is YYREEE in the germline V gene (reference sequence). There are 18 residues in the CDR3. The CDR3 region is CASSQFHGREGNTGELFF. The DNA of the CDR3 is TGTGCCAGCAGTCAATTCCACGGGCGGGAGGGAAACACCGGGGAGCTGTTTTTT.

The V call is TRBV7-8, the J call TRBJ2-7, with 9 bases aligning to TRBD1. This CDR3 is 14 amino acids long. Germline V gene sequence: CDR1 SGHVS, CDR2 FQNEAQ. V was pared by 4 bases and J by 5 bases, with 6 bases of the junction left unmatched. The chain's CDR3 is CASSSGQGRDEQYF. CDR3 sequence (DNA): TGTGCCAGCAGCTCGGGACAGGGAAGGGACGAGCAGTACTTC.

The V call is TRBV11-2, the J call TRBJ1-3; TRBD1 aligns across 8 bases. Germline V lookup: CDR1 SGHAT, CDR2 FQNNGV. V shed 8 bases and J 1 base; nucleotides not matched to a gene: 13. The CDR3 covers 17 residues. The CDR3 region has the DNA TGTGCCAGCCGAGAGGGGCAGGGGGCCTCGTCTGGAAACACCATATATTTT. Protein: CASREGQGASSGNTIYF.

V and J are TRBV28 and TRBJ1-4, with D possibly being TRBD1 (5 bases). Trimming removed 6 bases from V and 7 bases from J, with 15 bases in between. Looked up from germline, CDR1 is MDHEN and CDR2 is SYDVKM. This CDR3 contains 14 residues. The CDR3 sequence: CASRGRAGSEKLFF. The CDR3 nucleotides are TGTGCCAGCAGGGGACGGGCGGGGAGTGAAAAACTGTTTTTT.